This T cell receptor (beta chain) emerged from a study of cytomegalovirus exposure and HLA in healthy donors. Regarding the study as a whole: Per a later analysis, fewer than 20,000 TCR beta sequences showed association with HLA alleles at 0.05 false discovery rate.

Healthy people donating bone marrow made up the donors. Trimming took off 6 bases at V and 7 bases at J, with 15 bases between the two ends. CDR3 size: 13 residues. The V gene's germline CDR1 is ENHRY and CDR2 SYGVKD. This clone was counted between two and nine times. What it binds is unknown. The PCR made use of 60 Vbeta and 13 Jbeta primers. Profiled with immunoSEQ multiplex PCR; TCRdb holds only in-frame clones, not every one. The repertoire holds about 130,000 clones, with more than 8% as singletons. Material: PBMCs. The gene calls are TRBV10-3 and TRBJ1-1, with D uncertain. The sequence was obtained from a man in his forties in good health and CMV-seronegative. DNA for the CDR3: TGTGCCATCAGCCCGGGTAAGGAACTTGAAGCTTTCTTT. It is translated as CAISPGKELEAFF.